This T cell receptor beta chain derives from a study of beta chain features in type 1 diabetes. The isolated RNA, all of it, was reverse transcribed, so expressed TCRB transcripts were what got sequenced. Sequencing used immunoSEQ multiplex PCR; TCRdb keeps in-frame clones, though not all of them. The repertoire has hundreds of thousands of clones, roughly an eighth of them found once; the top ten carry under 0.02%. Sorting that relied on CD45RO/CCR7/CD25/CD127/CD95/CD27 yielded CD4+ naive, central memory, regulatory and stem cell-like memory cells. This clone occurred a few times. As yet, its antigen is unknown. Germline loops: CDR1 MDHEN, CDR2 SYDVKM. Trimming removed 1 base from V and 7 bases from J, with 14 bases in between. This CDR3 is built from 14 residues. Study-wide points: TCRB CDR3s from Type 1 diabetes patients were moderately but significantly shorter in all four CD4+ subsets. For cells with high TCR expression, cDNA sequencing could yield over-representation. Naive, central memory and Treg TCRB repertoires appeared more alike in patients than in healthy donors.

Sequences were obtained from naive CD4+ T cells from blood. The sequence derives from a young man with type 1 diabetes. This sequence joins TRBV28 and TRBJ2-7; maybe TRBD2 (5 bases). The CDR3 region is CASSLFRVPGEQYF. In DNA, the CDR3 is TGTGCCAGCAGTTTATTCCGGGTTCCGGGGGAGCAGTACTTC.